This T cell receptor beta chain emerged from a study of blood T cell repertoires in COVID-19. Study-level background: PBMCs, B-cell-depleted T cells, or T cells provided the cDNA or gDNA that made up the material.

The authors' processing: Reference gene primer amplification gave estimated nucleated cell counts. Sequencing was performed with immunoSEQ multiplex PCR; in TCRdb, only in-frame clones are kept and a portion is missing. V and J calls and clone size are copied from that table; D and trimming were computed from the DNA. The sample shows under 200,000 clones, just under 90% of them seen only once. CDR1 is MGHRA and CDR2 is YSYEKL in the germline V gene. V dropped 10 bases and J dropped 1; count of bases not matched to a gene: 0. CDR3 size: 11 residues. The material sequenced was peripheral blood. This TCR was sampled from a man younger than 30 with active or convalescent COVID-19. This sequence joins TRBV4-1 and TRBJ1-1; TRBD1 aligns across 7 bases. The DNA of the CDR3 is TGCGCCACAGGGGGGAACACTGAAGCTTTCTTT. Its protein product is CATGGNTEAFF.